Below, one TCR beta chain is given with its context. Its antigen remains unknown. This entry comes from a study of T cell responses to AZD1222 COVID-19 vaccine. Overall study results and limits: Compared with day 0, the breadth and depth of the Spike-specific TCR repertoire rose significantly after two doses of AZD1222. White British people made up most donors, females outnumbered males, and clonal diversity was possibly underestimated. No repertoire was sampled before or during the peak T cell response, only after it.

CDR1 and CDR2 from the germline V gene are ENHRY and SYGVKD. The CDR3 spans 15 residues. V was pared by 3 bases and J by 6 bases, with 2 bases of the junction left unmatched. The protocol was immunoSEQ multiplex PCR, while the TCRdb copy is restricted to in-frame clones and leaves out a portion. The data hold about 97,000 clones, with around 89% observed a single time. The clonotype originates from an adult in good health. V is TRBV10-3 and J is TRBJ2-2, with TRBD1 matching over 12 bases. Specimen: peripheral blood, collected on day 0 of AZD1222 vaccination. The CDR3 DNA follows: TGTGCCATCAGTGATCGGGACAGGGGGCCCGGGGAGCTGTTTTTT. Translated, it gives CAISDRDRGPGELFF.